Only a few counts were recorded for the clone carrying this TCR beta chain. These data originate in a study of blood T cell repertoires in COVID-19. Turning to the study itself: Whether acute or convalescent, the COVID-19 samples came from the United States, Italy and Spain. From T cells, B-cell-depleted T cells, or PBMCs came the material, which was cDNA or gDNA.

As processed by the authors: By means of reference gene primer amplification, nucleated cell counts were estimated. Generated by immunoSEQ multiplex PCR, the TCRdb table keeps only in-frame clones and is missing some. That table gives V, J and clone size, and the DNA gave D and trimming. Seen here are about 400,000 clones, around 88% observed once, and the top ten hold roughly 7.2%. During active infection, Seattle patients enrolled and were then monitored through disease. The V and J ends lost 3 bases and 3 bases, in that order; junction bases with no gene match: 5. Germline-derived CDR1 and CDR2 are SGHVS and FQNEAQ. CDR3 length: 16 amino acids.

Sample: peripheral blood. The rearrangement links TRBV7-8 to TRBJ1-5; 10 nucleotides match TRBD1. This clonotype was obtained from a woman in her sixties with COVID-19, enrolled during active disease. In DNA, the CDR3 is TGTGCCAGCAGCTTGTCGACAGGGGGCTACAATCAGCCCCAGCATTTT. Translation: CASSLSTGGYNQPQHF.